In this sample, the clone carrying this TCR beta chain turned up many times. Antigen specificity is unknown. There were only healthy Caucasians among the donors. The data were taken from a study of identical twins. TCRdb called the 5' RACE reads again in MiXCR, with one record for every CDR3 protein. The sample lists 300,000 to 400,000 distinct CDR3 sequences, roughly 12% occurring once. Findings and caveats of the study: Fewer insertions characterized abundant cord blood beta clonotypes, whereas memory repertoires showed none. Rather than following the same donors, the conclusions depended on cross-sectional statistical analysis. Beta out-of-frame sequences displayed a weaker excess of sharing between twins.

The same sample was also used in a study of yellow fever vaccine responses in identical twins.

The sample consisted of CD8+ T cells sorted from blood. The receptor comes from a woman aged 18-35 years in good health.

The CDR3 loop is CASSLMGQLAGNEQFF. DNA for the CDR3: TGTGCCAGCAGCCTCATGGGGCAACTAGCGGGAAATGAGCAGTTCTTC. The chain recombines TRBV3-1 with TRBJ2-1; 10 bases are a match to TRBD2. J lost 7 bases, V lost 4 bases, and 10 bases had no gene match. Per the germline V gene, CDR1 is LGHDT and CDR2 is YNNKEL (reference sequence). CDR3 length: 16 amino acids.